This T cell receptor beta chain derives from a study of CD8+ T cells in alopecia areata. At the level of the study: Oral tofacitinib (5 to 10 mg twice daily) was administered to treated patients. Severity was scored as percentage of affected scalp area in treated patients. Whole-study findings and limits: Alphabeta T cells residing in normal skin are also sequenced in scalp samples. Association of baseline CD8+ expansion with response is uncertain owing to one nonresponder.

There are a few counts of this clone. The antigen is unknown. Documented treatment: oral pan-JAK inhibitor, 5-10 mg twice daily. After isolation, RNA underwent reverse transcription to generate cDNA as the sequencing template. The method was immunoSEQ multiplex PCR; TCRdb's version includes in-frame clones alone and lacks a portion of them. The sample includes 200,000 to 250,000 clones, around three fifths of them seen just once. The germline CDR1 and CDR2 sequences are SGDLS and YYNGEE. The J segment lost 8 bases and the V segment lost 0 bases, leaving 4 bases of the junction unmatched. The CDR3 extends over 13 amino acids.

The source material was CD4+ T cells sorted from blood, sampled at week 4, from a patient treated with tofacitinib. The genes are TRBV9 and TRBJ1-2, with 7 bases aligning to TRBD1. This TCR derives from a human donor with alopecia areata. CDR3 bases: TGTGCCAGCAGCGTAGAGGGGGCTCGAGGCTACACCTTC. It yields the protein CASSVEGARGYTF.